The present entry profiles one TCR beta chain with its context. Its antigen is not identified. The data stem from a study of long-term antiretroviral therapy in people with HIV. Study as a whole: The study's earliest collections predate the 2015 immediate-ART recommendation by about a decade. Study outcomes and limitations: Pre-ART expanded clones dominated the repertoire at every time point.

The V end lost 1 base, the J end lost 4 bases, and 10 bases lay between the germline ends. Germline V gene lookup returns CDR1 MGHDK and CDR2 SYGVNS. The CDR3 is made up of 15 amino acids. Survey level was the resolution at which the v3.0 immunoSEQ assay ran. Generated by immunoSEQ multiplex PCR, the TCRdb table keeps only in-frame clones and is missing some. The sample contains around 20,000 clones, 76% of which appear only once. This receptor was obtained from a woman between 45 and 60 years old with HIV. The V and J genes are TRBV25-1 and TRBJ1-4, with a possible D match to TRBD1 (6 bases). Material: unsorted PBMCs, obtained 0.5 years before starting antiretroviral therapy. In DNA, the CDR3 is TGTGCCAGCAGTGAATGGGGGACACTTAATGAAAAACTGTTTTTT. This translates into CASSEWGTLNEKLFF.